A single sample gave rise to the 24 T cell receptor beta chains below, sequenced in a study of long-term antiretroviral therapy in people with HIV. They ran version v3.0 of the immunoSEQ assay at survey level. The protocol was immunoSEQ multiplex PCR, while the TCRdb copy is restricted to in-frame clones and leaves out a portion. The repertoire includes fewer than 20,000 clones, around 87% of them detected once, and less than 9.5% sits in the top ten. Sample: unsorted PBMCs, taken 4.2 years after starting antiretroviral therapy. These receptors all come from a man over 45 with HIV.

The chain has TRBV5-1 and TRBJ2-7, with 7 bases that match TRBD1. The V segment lost 2 bases and the J segment 2 bases; nucleotides outside the gene matches: 4. CDR3 size: 14 residues. The germline gives CDR1 SGHRS, CDR2 YFSETQ. For the CDR3, the DNA is TGCGCCAGCAGCTTCGGACAGGAGACCTACGAGCAGTACTTC. Its translation: CASSFGQETYEQYF.

The chain recombines TRBV6-5 with TRBJ2-3; D possibly corresponds to TRBD2 (7 bases). The germline CDR1 and CDR2 sequences are MNHEY and SVGAGI. The ends were cut back, 6 bases at V and 6 bases at J, with 16 bases in the middle. The CDR3 covers 14 residues. CDR3 amino acids: CASRPRGAGDTQYF. Written as DNA, the CDR3 is TGTGCCAGCAGGCCTCGGGGGGCTGGGGATACGCAGTATTTT.

This clone appeared once. The rearrangement joins TRBV5-6 to TRBJ2-7; D tentatively fits TRBD1 or TRBD2 (6 bases each). V was shortened by 7 bases and J by 3 bases, with 17 bases between the two germline ends. The CDR3 runs to 14 residues. Germline CDR1 is SGHDT and CDR2 is YYEEEE. This CDR3 is CASGRRGHHYEQYF. CDR3 coding DNA: TGTGCCAGCGGTAGACGGGGGCATCACTACGAGCAGTACTTC.

CDR3 protein: CASSDKGRAGTDTQYF. In DNA, the CDR3 is TGCGCCAGCAGTGACAAGGGCAGGGCGGGCACAGATACGCAGTATTTT. The chain has TRBV10-1 and TRBJ2-3; TRBD1 is a possible D gene (5 bases). The CDR3 is made up of 16 amino acids. The V gene lost 3 bases and the J gene lost 1 base, with 14 bases spanning the gap. The V gene's germline CDR1 is WNHNN and CDR2 SYGVQD (reference sequence).

This chain connects TRBV5-1 to TRBJ1-2, with a possible D match to TRBD1 (5 bases). This CDR3 has 14 residues. CDR1 and CDR2 (germline): SGHRS, YFSETQ. Between the trimmed V and J ends, which lost 0 bases and 3 bases, there was a span of 9 bases. This chain's CDR3 is CASSLAGGDYGYTF. For the CDR3, the DNA is TGCGCCAGCAGCTTGGCGGGGGGGGACTATGGCTACACCTTC. Filled out from reference TRBV5-1 and TRBJ1-2, the complete variable domain reads KAGVTQTPRYLIKTRGQQVTLSCSPISGHRSVSWYQQTPGQGLQFLFEYFSETQRNKGNFPGRFSGRQFSNSRSEMNVSTLELGDSALYLCASSLAGGDYGYTFGSGTRLTVV.

The CDR3, as DNA: TGCGCCAGCAGCTTGGCCGGGACAGGGACCTACGAGCAGTACTTC. This codes for CASSLAGTGTYEQYF. The gene calls are TRBV5-1 and TRBJ2-5; TRBD1 aligns across 9 bases. The end of the DNA is better explained by TRBJ2-7, so the J call may be wrong. Germline CDR1 is SGHRS and CDR2 is YFSETQ. The CDR3 totals 15 residues.

The chain carries TRBV29-1 and TRBJ2-3; no firm D call. Germline CDR1 and CDR2: SQVTM and ANQGSEA. With 0 bases removed from V and 2 bases from J, the gap between germline ends came to 12 bases. CDR3 length: 15 amino acids. The CDR3 nucleotides read TGCAGCGTTGAAGAGGGGATCCTATACACAGATACGCAGTATTTT. Its translation is CSVEEGILYTDTQYF.

This chain connects TRBV6-5 to TRBJ2-7; the match to TRBD1 covers 9 bases. V was pared by 2 bases and J by 0 bases, with 2 bases of the junction left unmatched. The CDR3 has 15 amino acids. CDR1 and CDR2 from the germline V gene are MNHEY and SVGAGI. The CDR3 here is CASSYGTGSSYEQYF. The CDR3, as DNA: TGTGCCAGCAGTTACGGGACAGGGTCCTCCTACGAGCAGTACTTC.

On this clone itself: The sample has other DNA sequences that encode this CDR3 too. The genes are TRBV5-6 and TRBJ1-4; D unclear. CDR1 is SGHDT, CDR2 YYEEEE, per germline. V was pared by 2 bases and J by 0 bases, with 5 bases between. There are 14 residues in the CDR3. CDR3 sequence: CASSLPATNEKLFF. CDR3 DNA sequence: TGTGCCAGCAGCTTACCTGCAACTAATGAAAAACTGTTTTTT. The entire variable domain, with the rest obtained from reference TRBV5-6 and TRBJ1-4, is as follows: DAGVTQSPTHLIKTRGQQVTLRCSPKSGHDTVSWYQQALGQGPQFIFQYYEEEERQRGNFPDRFSGHQFPNYSSELNVNALLLGDSALYLCASSLPATNEKLFFGSGTQLSVL.

The chain is built from TRBV6-1 and TRBJ1-1; 9 nucleotides match TRBD1. V shed 6 bases, J shed 5 bases, and the junction held 4 bases outside the gene matches. This CDR3 region has 13 residues. CDR1 and CDR2 from the germline V gene are MNHNS and SASEGT. The CDR3 loop is CASRDGTGTEAFF. The CDR3 DNA reads TGTGCCAGCAGGGATGGGACAGGGACTGAAGCTTTCTTT.

This chain links TRBV11-2 with TRBJ2-7; maybe TRBD2 (7 bases). CDR1 and CDR2 (germline): SGHAT, FQNNGV. V lost 2 bases, J lost 6 bases, and 14 bases lay in between. The CDR3 has 14 amino acids. CDR3 DNA: TGTGCCAGCAGCTTAACCGGGGGGCCTCTCGAGCAGTACTTC. The encoded protein is CASSLTGGPLEQYF. The full variable domain, with the rest looked up from reference TRBV11-2 and TRBJ2-7, is EAGVAQSPRYKIIEKRQSVAFWCNPISGHATLYWYQQILGQGPKLLIQFQNNGVVDDSQLPKDRFSAERLKGVDSTLKIQPAKLEDSAVYLCASSLTGGPLEQYFGPGTRLTVT.

This clone was seen once. The rearrangement uses TRBV5-1 and TRBJ1-2; D gene uncertain. The CDR3 is made up of 14 amino acids. V shed 0 bases and J shed 6 bases, with 12 bases lying between them. Germline V gene lookup returns CDR1 SGHRS and CDR2 YFSETQ. CDR3 amino acids: CASSLGGEVNGYTF. In DNA form, the CDR3 reads TGCGCCAGCAGCTTGGGTGGGGAAGTGAATGGCTACACCTTC.

This chain links TRBV5-6 with TRBJ2-7; D is possibly TRBD1 (5 bases). The CDR3 is 13 amino acids. Deletions cut 4 bases from V and 3 bases from J, with 11 bases between. Germline V gene sequence: CDR1 SGHDT, CDR2 YYEEEE. Written as DNA, the CDR3 is TGTGCCAGCAGCACAGGTCGGAGCTACGAGCAGTACTTC. It codes for CASSTGRSYEQYF.

This clone was seen just once. The chain links TRBV6-1 to TRBJ2-7; TRBD1 matches 8 bases. The CDR3 has 15 amino acids. Germline V gene sequence: CDR1 MNHNS, CDR2 SASEGT. J gave up 5 bases and V 1 base, and 7 bases lay outside the gene matches. The CDR3 spells CASSEGGQGADEQYF. The CDR3, as DNA: TGTGCCAGCAGTGAAGGTGGACAGGGAGCTGACGAGCAGTACTTC.

In DNA, the CDR3 is TGTGCCAGCAGTTACTCGGGGCTGTCTGGGGCCAACGTCCTGACTTTC. It is translated as CASSYSGLSGANVLTF. J is TRBJ2-6 and V is TRBV6-5; D perhaps matches TRBD1 (5 bases). Germline CDR1 and CDR2: MNHEY and SVGAGI. V lost 0 bases and J lost 1, with 7 bases in between. The CDR3 consists of 16 residues.

This clone was seen just once. J is TRBJ2-1 and V is TRBV5-6; 9 nucleotides line up with TRBD2. The CDR3 is 16 amino acids. Germline V gives CDR1 SGHDT, CDR2 YYEEEE. V lost 4 bases and J lost 12; bases outside the gene matches: 17. Here the CDR3 reads CASSPMGTSGPGWQFF. The DNA for the CDR3 is TGTGCCAGCAGCCCGATGGGTACTAGCGGGCCCGGCTGGCAGTTCTTC.

The chain combines TRBV11-2 with TRBJ2-7, with TRBD2 identical over 10 bases. The CDR3 covers 15 residues. Germline V CDR1 and CDR2: SGHAT, FQNNGV. After removal of 1 base from V and 1 base from J, the junction contained 1 base not matched to a gene. CDR3 protein: CASSLGTSGSYEQYF. The CDR3 DNA is TGTGCCAGCAGCTTAGGGACTAGCGGATCCTACGAGCAGTACTTC.

The J gene is TRBJ2-5, the V gene TRBV6-4; weak D call: TRBD2 (6 bases). Germline CDR1 reads MRHNA; CDR2 reads SNTAGT. This CDR3 region has 12 residues. Trimming shortened V by 9 bases and J by 2 bases, and 10 bases separated the two germline ends. This CDR3 reads CARGTSQETQYF. CDR3 nucleotides: TGTGCCAGGGGGACTTCACAAGAGACCCAGTACTTC.

The chain uses TRBV4-1 and TRBJ1-1; 7 bases match TRBD1. CDR1 and CDR2 from the germline V gene are MGHRA and YSYEKL. V lost 4 bases to trimming and J lost 1 base; unmatched junction nucleotides: 6. The CDR3 sequence is 15 residues long. The CDR3 region has the DNA TGCGCCAGCAGCCTCCGGGACAGTTGGAACACTGAAGCTTTCTTT. Residues: CASSLRDSWNTEAFF.

This clone appeared once. V and J are TRBV6-1 and TRBJ1-4; D gene unclear. The germline V and J ends were trimmed by 6 bases and 0 bases, with 11 bases remaining between them. Germline lookup yields CDR1 MNHNS and CDR2 SASEGT. The CDR3 runs to 15 residues. The CDR3 DNA is TGTGCCAGCAGCCGACACCCTGCAACTAATGAAAAACTGTTTTTT. Translating it yields CASSRHPATNEKLFF.

The chain joins TRBV5-5 to TRBJ2-7, with no clear D. CDR3 length: 13 residues. V lost 1 base to trimming and J lost 6 bases, with 11 bases between them. Germline CDR1 SGHKS, CDR2 YYEKEE (reference sequence). CDR3 coding DNA: TGTGCCAGCAGCTTGAGCTTTAGGGCCGAGCAGTACTTC. Translation: CASSLSFRAEQYF. The full variable domain, completed using reference TRBV5-5 and TRBJ2-7, is DAGVTQSPTHLIKTRGQQVTLRCSPISGHKSVSWYQQVLGQGPQFIFQYYEKEERGRGNFPDRFSARQFPNYSSELNVNALLLGDSALYLCASSLSFRAEQYFGPGTRLTVT.

CDR3 nucleotides: TGTGCCAGCAGCGGTCAGAAGCGGGGCGGCACAGATACGCAGTATTTT. This codes for CASSGQKRGGTDTQYF. The chain recombines TRBV2 with TRBJ2-3; 7 bases match TRBD2. Germline CDR1 SNHLY, CDR2 FYNNEI. The CDR3 has 16 residues. V lost 6 bases, J lost 1 base, and 10 bases stayed unmatched.

V gene TRBV27 combines with J gene TRBJ2-1; D is unclear. Trimming pared 2 bases from V and 9 bases from J, leaving 5 bases between. The CDR3 is 11 amino acids. CDR1 is MNHEY and CDR2 is SMNVEV in the germline V gene (reference sequence). CDR3 sequence (DNA): TGTGCCAGCAGTTTAAAGGGTGAGCAGTTCTTC. Translation gives CASSLKGEQFF.

This sequence joins TRBV10-2 and TRBJ2-1; the D gene is possibly TRBD2 (5 bases). Per the germline V gene, CDR1 is WSHSY and CDR2 is SAAADI. V was cut by 9 bases and J by 5 bases, with 14 bases left in between. This CDR3 is built from 13 residues. The CDR3 nucleotides read TGCGCCAGTCGAGGGCAGACCAACAATGAGCAGTTCTTC. Its protein is CASRGQTNNEQFF.